These T cell receptor beta chains were read from a single sample in a study of blood T cells in healthy people across ages. TCRdb redid the calling of the 5' RACE reads with MiXCR, one entry per CDR3 protein. The profile shows about 930,000 distinct CDR3 sequences, almost 30% of them singletons. These data were likewise used in another study, on T cells of mothers and their children.

The sequencing sample was made of blood. Every receptor here comes from a woman aged 40 to 49 in good health. Both conserved end residues are part of each CDR3. D genes are given only for firm matches. Size tells how often a clone was seen (once, few, many) or the class of an expanded clone, and some rows leave it out.

TRBV15,few,TRBJ2-7,-,TGTGCCACCAGCAGAGCGAGGGAGCAGTACTTC,CATSRAREQYF
TRBV7-3,-,TRBJ1-2,-,TGTGCCAGCAGCTTAACTGGGATCCGGGATGGCTACACCTTC,CASSLTGIRDGYTF
TRBV5-1,many,TRBJ1-2,-,TGCGCCAGCAGCTTGGAGAACTATGGCTACACCTTC,CASSLENYGYTF
TRBV28,few,TRBJ2-7,-,TGTGCCAGCATACCCGGGACGGGCTTAATCTACGAGCAGTACTTC,CASIPGTGLIYEQYF
TRBV5-1,few,TRBJ1-6,-,TGCGCCAGCAGCAGGGAACCGGTTAATTCACCCCTCCACTTT,CASSREPVNSPLHF
TRBV20-1,many,TRBJ2-5,TRBD1,TGCAGTGCTACGGGGACAGGGTCCCTCCGGGGGGAGACCCAGTACTTC,CSATGTGSLRGETQYF
TRBV24-1,few,TRBJ2-3,-,TGTGCCACCAGTGATCGACGGTCAGATACGCAGTATTTT,CATSDRRSDTQYF
TRBV7-3,few,TRBJ2-2,-,TGTGCCAGCAGCTTATTAGCGGACTCCACCGGGGAGCTGTTTTTT,CASSLLADSTGELFF
TRBV15,-,TRBJ1-1,-,TGTGCCACCAGCGGCTTGGGGACGGGGAACACTGAAGCTTTCTTT,CATSGLGTGNTEAFF
TRBV6-5,-,TRBJ2-7,TRBD1,TGTGCCAGCAGCATACAGGGGGGAGGCTACGAGCAGTACTTC,CASSIQGGGYEQYF
TRBV5-1,-,TRBJ2-2,-,TGCGCCAGCAGCATTGACGTGACCGGGGAGCTGTTTTTT,CASSIDVTGELFF
TRBV28,-,TRBJ2-7,TRBD2,TGTGCCAGCAGTAACCGGGACGGGAGGGACGAGCAGTACTTC,CASSNRDGRDEQYF
TRBV4-3,few,TRBJ1-2,-,TGCGCCAGCAGCCAAGATGAGGGGAGTGGCTACACCTTC,CASSQDEGSGYTF
TRBV20-1,few,TRBJ1-2,-,TGCAGTGCTCTGGTTAACTATGGCTACACCTTC,CSALVNYGYTF
TRBV20-1,-,TRBJ1-1,-,TGCAGTGCTAGTCGAGTCGATGGGACTGAAGCTTTCTTT,CSASRVDGTEAFF
TRBV9,-,TRBJ2-3,-,TGTGCCAGCAGCCCTTGGCCGGAGGGCCCAGATACGCAGTATTTT,CASSPWPEGPDTQYF
TRBV3-1,few,TRBJ2-5,TRBD2,TGTGCCGGCAGCCAAGACCTAGGACTAGCGGGGGTTGAGACCCAGTACTTC,CAGSQDLGLAGVETQYF
TRBV14,-,TRBJ1-6,TRBD1,TGTGCCAGCAGCTCCCGGACAGGCGCGAGCTCCTATAATTCACCCCTCCACTTT,CASSSRTGASSYNSPLHF
TRBV30,-,TRBJ1-1,-,TGTGCCTGGAGTACGGACACTGAAGCTTTCTTT,CAWSTDTEAFF
TRBV18,few,TRBJ2-6,TRBD1,TGTGCCAGCTCACCCCCGGGACAGGGGATTACTGGGGCCAACGTCCTGACTTTC,CASSPPGQGITGANVLTF
TRBV28,-,TRBJ2-7,TRBD1,TGTGCCAGCAGGCCCTTCGGACAGGCTTACGAGCAGTACTTC,CASRPFGQAYEQYF
TRBV12-3/TRBV12-4,many,TRBJ2-1,TRBD2,TGTGCCAGCAGTACCCGGACTAGCGGACCTCTGTTCTTC,CASSTRTSGPLFF
TRBV20-1,many,TRBJ2-7,-,TGCAGTGCGCCGGGACGAACCTACGAGCAGTACTTC,CSAPGRTYEQYF
TRBV6-1,many,TRBJ2-7,TRBD2,TGTGCCAGCAACCACCGGGGACTAGCGGGGGGGCAATCCCACGAGCAGTACTTC,CASNHRGLAGGQSHEQYF